This TCR beta chain was profiled in a study of blood T cells in healthy people across ages. General study results and limits: It was not known whether donors were CMV positive (a possible confounder of expanded clonotype changes).

This CDR3 contains 13 residues. Germline CDR1 is MDHEN and CDR2 is SYDVKM. Trimming removed 2 bases at V and 9 bases at J, with 11 bases between. This clonotype was observed many times. The target antigen is unknown. A sample-barcoded 5' primer and a J-beta primer mix were used in a second PCR of roughly 7 to 11 cycles. A template-switch adaptor that had 12 random nucleotides put a tag on each cDNA molecule. TCRdb itself ran the 5' RACE reads through MiXCR, one entry per CDR3 protein. Among 600,000 to 800,000 distinct CDR3 sequences, around 50% were seen once, and the ten largest hold about 13%. The rearrangement uses TRBV28 and TRBJ2-4; a possible D gene is TRBD2 (5 bases). This receptor was obtained from an elderly woman in good health. Sample: blood. The CDR3, as DNA: TGTGCCAGCAGTTTAGGTCCGGGGATCATTCAGTACTTC. It encodes CASSLGPGIIQYF.